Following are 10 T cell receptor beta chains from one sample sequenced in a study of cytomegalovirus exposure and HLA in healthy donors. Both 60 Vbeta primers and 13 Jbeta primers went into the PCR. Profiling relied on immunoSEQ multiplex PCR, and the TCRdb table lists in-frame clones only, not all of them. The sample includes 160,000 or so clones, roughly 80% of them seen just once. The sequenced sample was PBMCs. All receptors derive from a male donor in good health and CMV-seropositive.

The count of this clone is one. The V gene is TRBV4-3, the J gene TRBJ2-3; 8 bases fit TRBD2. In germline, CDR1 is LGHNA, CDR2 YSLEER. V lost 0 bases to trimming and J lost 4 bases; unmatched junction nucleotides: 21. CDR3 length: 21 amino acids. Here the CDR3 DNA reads TGCGCCAGCAGCCAAGATGCGTGGCGGGCCGGAGCGGGGGCCGCGCCAGATACGCAGTATTTT. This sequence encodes CASSQDAWRAGAGAAPDTQYF.

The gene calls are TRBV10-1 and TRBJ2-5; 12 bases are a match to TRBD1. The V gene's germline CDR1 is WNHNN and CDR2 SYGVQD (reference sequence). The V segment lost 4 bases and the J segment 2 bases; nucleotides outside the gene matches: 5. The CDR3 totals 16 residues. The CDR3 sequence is CASSAGTGGFQETQYF. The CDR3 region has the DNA TGCGCCAGCAGTGCTGGGACAGGGGGCTTTCAAGAGACCCAGTACTTC.

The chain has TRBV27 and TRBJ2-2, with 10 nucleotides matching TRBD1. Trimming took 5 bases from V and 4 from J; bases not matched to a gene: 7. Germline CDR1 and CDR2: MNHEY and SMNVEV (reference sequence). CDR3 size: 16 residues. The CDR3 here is CASSRDRGFSTGELFF. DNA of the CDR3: TGTGCCAGCAGTCGGGACAGGGGTTTTAGCACCGGGGAGCTGTTTTTT.

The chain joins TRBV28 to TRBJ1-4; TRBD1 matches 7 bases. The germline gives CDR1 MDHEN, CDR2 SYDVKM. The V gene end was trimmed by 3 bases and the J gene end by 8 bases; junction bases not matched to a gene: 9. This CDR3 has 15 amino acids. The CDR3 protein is CASSLVQGLGEKLFF. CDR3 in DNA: TGTGCCAGCAGTTTGGTACAGGGGTTAGGCGAAAAACTGTTTTTT.

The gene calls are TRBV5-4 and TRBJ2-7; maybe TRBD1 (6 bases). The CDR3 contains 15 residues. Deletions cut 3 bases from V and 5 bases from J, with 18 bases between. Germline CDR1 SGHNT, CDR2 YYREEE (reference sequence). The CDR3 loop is CASSSTGTSAHEQYF. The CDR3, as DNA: TGTGCCAGCAGCTCCACAGGGACATCGGCCCACGAGCAGTACTTC. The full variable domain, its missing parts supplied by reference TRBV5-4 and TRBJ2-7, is ETGVTQSPTHLIKTRGQQVTLRCSSQSGHNTVSWYQQALGQGPQFIFQYYREEENGRGNFPPRFSGLQFPNYSSELNVNALELDDSALYLCASSSTGTSAHEQYFGPGTRLTVT.

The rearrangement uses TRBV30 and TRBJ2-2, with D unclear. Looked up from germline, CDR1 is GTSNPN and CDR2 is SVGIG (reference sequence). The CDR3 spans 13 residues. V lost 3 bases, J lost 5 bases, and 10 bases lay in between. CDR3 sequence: CAWSRRGTGELFF. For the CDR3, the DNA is TGTGCCTGGAGCCGAAGAGGAACCGGGGAGCTGTTTTTT.

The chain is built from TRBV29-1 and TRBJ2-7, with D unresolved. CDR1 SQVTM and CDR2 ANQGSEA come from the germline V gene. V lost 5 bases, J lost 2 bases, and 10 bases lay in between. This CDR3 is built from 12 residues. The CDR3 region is CSVRDTPYEQYF. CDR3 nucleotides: TGCAGCGTTAGAGACACCCCCTACGAGCAGTACTTC.

This CDR3 is CASSPTVGETQYF. CDR3 nucleotide sequence: TGTGCCAGCTCACCGACAGTAGGGGAGACCCAGTACTTC. This sequence joins TRBV18 and TRBJ2-5, with a possible D match to TRBD1 (5 bases). The V gene's germline CDR1 is KGHSH and CDR2 LQKENI. This CDR3 has 13 amino acids. Trimming removed 3 bases at V and 5 bases at J, with 10 bases between.

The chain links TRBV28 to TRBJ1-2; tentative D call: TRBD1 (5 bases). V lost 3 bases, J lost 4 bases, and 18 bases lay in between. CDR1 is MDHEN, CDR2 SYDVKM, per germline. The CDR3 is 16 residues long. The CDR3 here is CASSLAAAGRFYGYTF. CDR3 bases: TGTGCCAGCAGTTTGGCGGCGGCGGGACGGTTCTATGGCTACACCTTC.

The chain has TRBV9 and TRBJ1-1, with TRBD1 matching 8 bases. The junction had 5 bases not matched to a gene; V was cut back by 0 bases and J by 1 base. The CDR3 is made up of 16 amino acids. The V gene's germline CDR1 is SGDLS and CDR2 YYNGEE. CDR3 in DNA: TGTGCCAGCAGCGTAGATTTCAGGGGGCCGAACACTGAAGCTTTCTTT. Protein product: CASSVDFRGPNTEAFF.